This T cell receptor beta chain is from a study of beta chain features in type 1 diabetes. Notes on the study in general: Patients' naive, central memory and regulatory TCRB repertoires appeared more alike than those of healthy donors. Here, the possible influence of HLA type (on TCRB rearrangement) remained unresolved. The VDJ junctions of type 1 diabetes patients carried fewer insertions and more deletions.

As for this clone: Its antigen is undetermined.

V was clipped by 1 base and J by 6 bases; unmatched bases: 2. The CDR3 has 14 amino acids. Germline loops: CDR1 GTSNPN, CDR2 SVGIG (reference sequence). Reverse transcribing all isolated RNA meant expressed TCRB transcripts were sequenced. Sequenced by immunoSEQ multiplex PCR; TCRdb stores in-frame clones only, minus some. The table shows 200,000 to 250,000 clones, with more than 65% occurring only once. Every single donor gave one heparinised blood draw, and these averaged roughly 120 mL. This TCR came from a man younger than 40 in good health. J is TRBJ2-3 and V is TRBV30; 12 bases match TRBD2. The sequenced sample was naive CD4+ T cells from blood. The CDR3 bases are TGTGCCTGGAGTGCCGGACTAGCGGGGGATACGCAGTATTTT. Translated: CAWSAGLAGDTQYF.